These T cell receptor beta chains were read from a single sample in a study of cytomegalovirus exposure and HLA in healthy donors. Clones were sequenced by immunoSEQ multiplex PCR, and TCRdb holds only the in-frame ones, with some missing. Of 120,000 or so clones in the sample, over 60% were seen once. Sequencing input: PBMCs. The receptors were sampled from a man between 18 and 29 years old in good health and CMV-seropositive. The CDR3 runs from the conserved cysteine through the conserved F or W. D genes are given only for firm matches. Size is stated for part of the rows, as once, few or many counts, or as a class when the clone is expanded.

clone_size,j_call,d_call,v_call,cdr3_nt,cdr3_aa
NA,TRBJ2-7,NA,TRBV7-9,TGTGCCAGCGCGTTCGGGAGGGGGCAAGACGAGCAGTACTTC,CASAFGRGQDEQYF
NA,TRBJ2-7,TRBD2,TRBV6-1,TGTGCCAGCAGGGGACTAGCGGAAACCTACGAGCAGTACTTC,CASRGLAETYEQYF
NA,TRBJ2-7,NA,TRBV6-5,TGTGCCAGCACCCCGGTGCGATTGCTCCACGAGCAGTACTTC,CASTPVRLLHEQYF
NA,TRBJ2-7,NA,TRBV6-1,TGTGCCAGCAGTGGGACAGAGGTTAGCGAGCAGTACTTC,CASSGTEVSEQYF
NA,TRBJ2-1,TRBD2,TRBV5-1,TGCGCCAGCAGCTTGTTTACGGGGGGGCAAAATGAGCAGTTCTTC,CASSLFTGGQNEQFF
NA,TRBJ2-7,TRBD2,TRBV29-1,TGCAGCGTTGAAGGGACGGGGAGGGACTACGAGCAGTACTTC,CSVEGTGRDYEQYF
NA,TRBJ1-1,TRBD1,TRBV5-5,TGTGCCAGCAGCGTGGACAGGGGGTTTAGTCCTGAAGCTTTCTTT,CASSVDRGFSPEAFF
NA,TRBJ1-2,TRBD1,TRBV29-1,TGCAGCGTTGGGTTGTTCAGGGGGGGCTACACCTTC,CSVGLFRGGYTF
NA,TRBJ1-5,TRBD1,TRBV6-1,TGTGCCAGCACGTTGCGGACAGGGGATCAGCCCCAGCATTTT,CASTLRTGDQPQHF
NA,TRBJ2-7,TRBD1,TRBV4-1,TGCGCCAGCAGCCAACCGGGACAGAACTACGAGCAGTACTTC,CASSQPGQNYEQYF
once,TRBJ2-2,TRBD1,TRBV11-2,TGTGCCAGTCAAGAGGGGGCCTACACCGGGGAGCTGTTTTTT,CASQEGAYTGELFF
NA,TRBJ1-4,TRBD1,TRBV27,TGTGCCAGCACCCAAACCGGGACAGGGTTTCTTAATGAAAAACTGTTTTTT,CASTQTGTGFLNEKLFF
NA,TRBJ2-7,TRBD2,TRBV18,TGTGCCAGCTCACCACAAGGGACTAGCGGCCTTCCCTACGAGCAGTACTTC,CASSPQGTSGLPYEQYF
NA,TRBJ2-5,TRBD1,TRBV6-5,TGTGCCAGCAGTACCCTACAGGGGGCGCGGGAGACCCAGTACTTC,CASSTLQGARETQYF
few,TRBJ2-1,TRBD1,TRBV5-1,TGCGCCAGCTCAGCCGGGACAGGCCTCTACAATGAGCAGTTCTTC,CASSAGTGLYNEQFF
NA,TRBJ2-2,NA,TRBV4-2,TGTGCCAGCAGCCAAGATCGTGGCCTTACGAACACCGGGGAGCTGTTTTTT,CASSQDRGLTNTGELFF
NA,TRBJ2-4,TRBD2,TRBV6-1,TGTGCCAGCAGTGAAAGGGAAGTACTAGCGGTAGCCAAAAACATTCAGTACTTC,CASSEREVLAVAKNIQYF
NA,TRBJ1-4,NA,TRBV14,TGTGCCAGCAGCCAAGATCCCACAGGGATAGGTGAAAAACTGTTTTTT,CASSQDPTGIGEKLFF
NA,TRBJ2-5,NA,TRBV10-1,TGCGCCAGCAGTGAAGCGGCTGCGGGGGAGACCCAGTACTTC,CASSEAAAGETQYF
NA,TRBJ2-2,NA,TRBV2,TGTGCCAGCAGCAGGGTCCAGAAGAACACCGGGGAGCTGTTTTTT,CASSRVQKNTGELFF
once,TRBJ2-3,TRBD2,TRBV18,TGTGCCAGCTCACCACGGCGGGAGGCACCCCCCTACACGCAGTATTTT,CASSPRREAPPYTQYF
few,TRBJ2-4,NA,TRBV19,TGTGCCAGTAGTATAATGGGGAGAGGGGCCAAAAACATTCAGTACTTC,CASSIMGRGAKNIQYF
once,TRBJ2-5,NA,TRBV27,TGTGCCAGCAGTTTACACGGATCTCGGGGGGAGACCCAGTACTTC,CASSLHGSRGETQYF
NA,TRBJ2-5,TRBD1,TRBV5-6,TGTGCCAGCAACTACCGGGACAGGGGGACCCAGTACTTC,CASNYRDRGTQYF
NA,TRBJ2-1,TRBD2,TRBV11-2,TGTGCCAGCAGCTTAGCGTCTAGCGGGAGGTCGTCCTACAATGAGCAGTTCTTC,CASSLASSGRSSYNEQFF
once,TRBJ1-4,NA,TRBV7-8,TGTGCCAGCAGCGCCCCCTCCGTCGGGGAAAAACTGTTTTTT,CASSAPSVGEKLFF
few,TRBJ1-1,NA,TRBV5-4,TGTGCCAGCAGCTTGGGGGGACAGAACACTGAAGCTTTCTTT,CASSLGGQNTEAFF
NA,TRBJ1-1,NA,TRBV5-1,TGCGCCAGCAGCTTGGCCCCCAGGCGAGGGGACACTGAAGCTTCCTTT,CASSLAPRRGDTEASF
NA,TRBJ2-6,NA,TRBV6-1,TGTGCCAGCAGTGAGCATCCCTCTGGGGCCAACGGCCTGACTTTC,CASSEHPSGANGLTF
NA,TRBJ2-7,NA,TRBV11-2,TGTGCCAGCAGCTTAGATCTAGTATGGAACGAGCAGTACTTC,CASSLDLVWNEQYF
NA,TRBJ1-4,NA,TRBV13,TGTGCCAGCAGCGCACTCGGAGGGGAAAAACTGTTTTTT,CASSALGGEKLFF
NA,TRBJ2-5,NA,TRBV11-2,TGTGCCAGCAGCCGGGGAAGGTTTTCGGAGACCCAGTACTTC,CASSRGRFSETQYF
NA,TRBJ2-7,NA,TRBV29-1,TGCAGCGCTTTTGGGGGGAGCTCCTACGAGCAGTACTTC,CSAFGGSSYEQYF
NA,TRBJ1-2,TRBD1,TRBV6-1,TGTGCCAGCAGTGAGGGACAGTATGGCTACACCTTC,CASSEGQYGYTF
NA,TRBJ1-2,NA,TRBV27,TGTGCCAGCAGTCTCCTGGGGAGGGATAACTATGGCTACACCTTC,CASSLLGRDNYGYTF
NA,TRBJ1-2,NA,TRBV9,TGTGCCAGCAGCGTAGACAGTAACTATGGCTACACCTTC,CASSVDSNYGYTF
NA,TRBJ1-3,NA,TRBV5-1,TGCGCCAGCCGACTACCAGGGGATTCAGCTGGAAACACCATATATTTT,CASRLPGDSAGNTIYF
NA,TRBJ2-7,NA,TRBV5-6,TGTGCCAGCAGCTTTAATGACAACGAGCAGTACTTC,CASSFNDNEQYF
once,TRBJ2-1,TRBD2,TRBV9,TGTGCCAGCACCCCGAAGGCTAGCGGGAGTGATGAGCAGTTCTTC,CASTPKASGSDEQFF
NA,TRBJ1-4,NA,TRBV5-5,TGTGCCAGCAGCTTGTCACAGGGTTATTTTTCAACTAATGAAAAACTGTTTTTT,CASSLSQGYFSTNEKLFF
NA,TRBJ2-2,TRBD1,TRBV4-1,TGCGCCAGCAGGGGACAGGGGAACACCGGGGAGCTGTTTTTT,CASRGQGNTGELFF
NA,TRBJ1-4,TRBD1,TRBV4-1,TGCGCCAGCAGCCAAGAGGACAGGTTGGGGGAAAAACTGTTTTTT,CASSQEDRLGEKLFF
once,TRBJ1-1,NA,TRBV6-5,TGTGCCAGCAGTTACACTCTGCGTGGCACTGAAGCTTTCTTT,CASSYTLRGTEAFF
NA,TRBJ2-6,NA,TRBV7-6,TGTGCCAGCAGCTTAAGGCGGGGTCGCTCTGGGGCCAACGTCCTGACTTTC,CASSLRRGRSGANVLTF
NA,TRBJ2-3,TRBD1,TRBV19,TGTGCCAGTATTCCAAATGCCGGGACAGGCCCTCCAGATACGCAGTATTTT,CASIPNAGTGPPDTQYF
NA,TRBJ2-7,TRBD1,TRBV27,TGTGCCAGCAGCCCGACAGGGGCGGCCCCCGAGCAGTACTTC,CASSPTGAAPEQYF
NA,TRBJ1-6,NA,TRBV28,TGTGCCAGCAGTTCCCCGGGGTTATATAATTCACCCCTCCACTTT,CASSSPGLYNSPLHF
NA,TRBJ1-6,TRBD1,TRBV28,TGTGCCAGCAGTAGGCCGTACAGGGGACCACCCCTCCACTTT,CASSRPYRGPPLHF
NA,TRBJ2-1,TRBD2,TRBV18,TGTGCCAGCTCACCAGGGACTAGCGGGACCGGACTGATGGATGAGCAGTTCTTC,CASSPGTSGTGLMDEQFF
NA,TRBJ2-1,TRBD1,TRBV30,TGTGCCTGGAGGAGGGGGCTTAATGAGCAGTTCTTC,CAWRRGLNEQFF
few,TRBJ1-5,NA,TRBV4-1,TGCGCCAGCAGCCAAGGGAGGGATCAGCCCCAGCATTTT,CASSQGRDQPQHF
NA,TRBJ2-7,TRBD2,TRBV6-5,TGTGCCAGCAGTTCCCAGAATCTAGCGGCACCGTACTTC,CASSSQNLAAPYF
NA,TRBJ1-4,NA,TRBV5-1,TGCGCCAGCAGCTTAACAATACCGTCAACTAATGAAAAACTGTTTTTT,CASSLTIPSTNEKLFF
few,TRBJ1-2,NA,TRBV2,TGTGCCAGCAGTGAAGCTGCAAATGCAGGGTCGGGCTACACCTTC,CASSEAANAGSGYTF
few,TRBJ2-6,NA,TRBV5-6,TGTGCCAGCAGCCCCTGGGCCTTTCGCTCTGGGGCCAACGTCCTGACTTTC,CASSPWAFRSGANVLTF
NA,TRBJ2-7,TRBD1,TRBV10-2,TGCGCCAGCAGCGCGGGGACAGGGAGCTCCTACGAGCAGTACTTC,CASSAGTGSSYEQYF
NA,TRBJ2-7,NA,TRBV19,TGTGCCAGTAGTGTCCCGAACGTAGCGAGCGAGCAGTACTTC,CASSVPNVASEQYF
NA,TRBJ2-5,NA,TRBV6-1,TGTGCCAGCAGTGGGCGGGAGACCCAGTACTTC,CASSGRETQYF